The 25 T cell receptor beta chains presented below share a single source sample, sequenced in a study of T-cell reconstitution after alpha-beta-depleted transplantation in children. Unique molecular identifiers were built into the TCRbeta library. TCRdb reprocessed the PCR reads with MiXCR, giving one entry per CDR3 protein. The sample includes some 200,000 distinct CDR3 sequences, around 6.8% of them seen just once. This specimen consisted of PBMCs from the stem cell graft donor, obtained from the stem cell graft. These receptor sequences come from a human donor who donated a stem cell graft to a child with Wiskott-Aldrich syndrome.

Many counts were recorded for this clonotype. The rearrangement joins TRBV5-1 to TRBJ1-6; D unresolved. The CDR3 extends over 15 amino acids. Germline CDR1 reads SGHRS; CDR2 reads YFSETQ. The ends were cut back, 2 bases at V and 5 bases at J, with 11 bases in the middle. This CDR3 is CASSFSADDNSPLHF. The CDR3 DNA reads TGCGCCAGCAGCTTTTCGGCGGATGATAATTCACCCCTCCACTTT.

The chain uses TRBV4-2 and TRBJ2-1; TRBD2 matches at 11 bases. Looked up from germline, CDR1 is LGHNA and CDR2 is YNFKEQ. This CDR3 is built from 17 residues. With 3 bases clipped from V and 2 bases from J, the junction kept 6 bases outside the gene matches. CDR3: CASSQPALAGAYNEQFF. The CDR3 nucleotides are TGTGCCAGCAGCCAGCCCGCACTAGCGGGGGCCTACAATGAGCAGTTCTTC.

This clonotype was detected a few times. This chain uses TRBV24-1 with TRBJ2-1, with 7 bases that match TRBD1. The germline CDR1 and CDR2 sequences are KGHDR and SFDVKD. With V trimmed by 4 bases and J by 0 bases, 17 bases remained unmatched. The CDR3 covers 20 residues. CDR3 DNA sequence: TGTGCCACCAGTGACGCCAGGGCGGACAGGCAAACAATCTCCTACAATGAGCAGTTCTTC. Protein: CATSDARADRQTISYNEQFF.

In this sample, this clonotype turned up many times. The CDR3: CSAGWGRSGEQYF. The CDR3 DNA reads as TGCAGTGCCGGCTGGGGGCGATCGGGCGAGCAGTACTTC. V is TRBV20-1 and J is TRBJ2-7, with D maybe TRBD1 (6 bases). The V gene lost 6 bases and the J gene lost 6 bases, with 18 bases spanning the gap. The CDR3 runs to 13 residues. Germline lookup yields CDR1 DFQATT and CDR2 SNEGSKA (reference sequence).

The CDR3 spells CASSPRRGDKTINTEAFF. The CDR3 nucleotides read TGTGCCAGCAGCCCACGGCGGGGGGACAAGACCATCAACACTGAAGCTTTCTTT. This rearrangement joins TRBV12-3 or TRBV12-4 to TRBJ1-1; a weak D match, TRBD1 (6 bases). The CDR3 has 18 residues. V lost 6 bases and J 2 bases, leaving 25 bases between the germline ends.

The J gene is TRBJ1-4, the V gene TRBV15, with D unresolved. Germline-derived CDR1 and CDR2 are LNHNV and YYDKDF (reference sequence). Trimming stripped 0 bases from V and 8 bases from J, with 4 bases between. The CDR3 has 12 amino acids. The chain's CDR3 is CATSRDGEKLFF. The CDR3 bases are TGTGCCACCAGCAGAGATGGGGAAAAACTGTTTTTT.

This clonotype has a count of ten or more. The chain has TRBV20-1 and TRBJ2-5; 11 bases are a match to TRBD2. Trimming took 5 bases from V and 7 from J; bases not matched to a gene: 12. The CDR3 has 15 amino acids. Germline assignment: CDR1 DFQATT and CDR2 SNEGSKA (reference sequence). CDR3 protein: CSAHLSGRGTGTQYF. As DNA, the CDR3 is TGCAGTGCTCACCTTAGCGGGAGGGGGACAGGGACCCAGTACTTC.

J is TRBJ2-5 and V is TRBV19; TRBD2 might be the D (6 bases). CDR1 is LNHDA, CDR2 SQIVND, per germline (reference sequence). The CDR3 loop spans 13 amino acids. The V gene lost 2 bases and the J gene lost 4 bases, with 8 bases spanning the gap. The CDR3 bases are TGTGCCAGTAGTATACGGCGGGGAGAGACCCAGTACTTC. This sequence encodes CASSIRRGETQYF. The full variable domain, completed using reference TRBV19 and TRBJ2-5, is DGGITQSPKYLFRKEGQNVTLSCEQNLNHDAMYWYRQDPGQGLRLIYYSQIVNDFQKGDIAEGYSVSREKKESFPLTVTSAQKNPTAFYLCASSIRRGETQYFGPGTRLLVL.

This clonotype was recorded many times. The chain combines TRBV6-6 with TRBJ2-5; no clear D. The V and J ends lost 2 bases and 5 bases respectively, with 6 bases between them. The CDR3 has 12 residues. The germline gives CDR1 MNHNY, CDR2 SVGAGI (reference sequence). This CDR3 is CASSYTRETQYF. CDR3 sequence (DNA): TGTGCCAGCAGTTACACCCGGGAGACCCAGTACTTC.

The table lists this clonotype with many counts. The chain uses TRBV5-1 and TRBJ2-1; 9 bases fit TRBD1. V gave up 1 base and J gave up 7 bases; unmatched junction bases: 3. Per the germline V gene, CDR1 is SGHRS and CDR2 is YFSETQ. CDR3 length: 14 amino acids. The CDR3, as DNA: TGCGCCAGCAGCTTGCCGGGACAGGGAAATGAGCAGTTCTTC. Its protein is CASSLPGQGNEQFF.

This clonotype has only a few counts. The chain uses TRBV20-1 and TRBJ1-5; D remains ambiguous. The CDR3 contains 15 residues. Germline V lookup: CDR1 DFQATT, CDR2 SNEGSKA (reference sequence). The V gene lost 6 bases and the J gene lost 0 bases, with 15 bases spanning the gap. DNA for the CDR3: TGCAGTGCAGCCATACCTGACTATAGCAATCAGCCCCAGCATTTT. Translation gives CSAAIPDYSNQPQHF.

At least ten counts were recorded for this clonotype. The chain carries TRBV7-8 and TRBJ2-7, with 7 nucleotides matching TRBD2. CDR3 length: 16 residues. The junction had 7 bases not matched to a gene; V was cut back by 1 base and J by 1 base. Per germline, CDR1 SGHVS and CDR2 FQNEAQ. The DNA for the CDR3 is TGTGCCAGCAGCTTAGTCGACGAGCGGGGTTCCTACGAGCAGTACTTC. The encoded protein is CASSLVDERGSYEQYF. The variable domain in full, completed from reference TRBV7-8 and TRBJ2-7, reads GAGVSQSPRYKVAKRGQDVALRCDPISGHVSLFWYQQALGQGPEFLTYFQNEAQLDKSGLPSDRFFAERPEGSVSTLKIQRTQQEDSAVYLCASSLVDERGSYEQYFGPGTRLTVT.

This clonotype was detected only a few times. The rearrangement joins TRBV30 to TRBJ1-5; 10 bases align to TRBD1. CDR1 is GTSNPN, CDR2 SVGIG, per germline (reference sequence). Trimming removed 5 bases from V and 2 bases from J; junction bases left unmatched: 0. There are 13 residues in the CDR3. CDR3 nucleotides: TGTGCCTGGGGACAGGGGGGCAATCAGCCCCAGCATTTT. This encodes CAWGQGGNQPQHF.

This clonotype was recorded a few times. J is TRBJ2-3 and V is TRBV20-1; the match to TRBD2 covers 10 bases. The V gene end was trimmed by 6 bases and the J gene end by 7 bases; junction bases not matched to a gene: 16. This CDR3 region has 16 residues. CDR1 is DFQATT and CDR2 is SNEGSKA in the germline V gene (reference sequence). The CDR3 is CSAAIAGSGRLNTQYF. CDR3 DNA: TGCAGTGCCGCTATTGCCGGTAGCGGGAGGCTAAATACGCAGTATTTT.

This clonotype was recorded at least ten times. In DNA form, the CDR3 reads TGTGCCAGCAGCCAGTCAAATTCACCCCTCCACTTT. It specifies CASSQSNSPLHF. The gene calls are TRBV5-5 and TRBJ1-6; D not certain. Germline loops: CDR1 SGHKS, CDR2 YYEKEE (reference sequence). The CDR3 sequence is 12 residues long. V lost 4 bases, J lost 7 bases, and 6 bases lay in between. The full variable domain, in which reference TRBV5-5 and TRBJ1-6 provide the parts outside the CDR3, is DAGVTQSPTHLIKTRGQQVTLRCSPISGHKSVSWYQQVLGQGPQFIFQYYEKEERGRGNFPDRFSARQFPNYSSELNVNALLLGDSALYLCASSQSNSPLHFGNGTRLTVT.

This chain uses TRBV2 with TRBJ2-3; the D is unclear. V lost 3 bases to trimming and J lost 0 bases, with 13 bases between them. This CDR3 region has 16 residues. Germline loops: CDR1 SNHLY, CDR2 FYNNEI. Here the CDR3 DNA reads TGTGCCAGCAGTGAGGAAGCGTCTAGTAGCACAGATACGCAGTATTTT. Protein: CASSEEASSSTDTQYF.

This clonotype appeared a few times. This sequence joins TRBV6-2 or TRBV6-3 and TRBJ2-7; 9 bases are a match to TRBD2. With 6 bases clipped from V and 0 bases from J, the junction kept 12 bases outside the gene matches. Germline assignment: CDR1 MNHEY and CDR2 SVGEGT. CDR3 size: 17 residues. The CDR3 sequence is CASSKDTVAGASYEQYF. DNA of the CDR3: TGTGCCAGCAGCAAAGATACGGTAGCGGGAGCCTCCTACGAGCAGTACTTC.

This clonotype has ten or more counts. V is TRBV20-1 and J is TRBJ1-6, with D maybe TRBD1 (6 bases). V lost 4 bases to trimming and J lost 11 bases, with 12 bases between them. CDR1 DFQATT and CDR2 SNEGSKA come from the germline V gene (reference sequence). The CDR3 runs to 12 residues. CDR3 sequence (DNA): TGCAGTGCTACACAGGGAAACACACCCCTCCACTTT. Its protein product is CSATQGNTPLHF.

This chain connects TRBV7-9 to TRBJ2-7, with 8 bases identical to TRBD1. The CDR3 is 16 amino acids. Germline V gene sequence: CDR1 SEHNR, CDR2 FQNEAQ (reference sequence). The J segment lost 2 bases and the V segment lost 1 base, leaving 7 bases of the junction unmatched. CDR3 sequence (DNA): TGTGCCAGCAGCTTAGGGAGAGGACAGGGAACCTACGAGCAGTACTTC. Its protein is CASSLGRGQGTYEQYF.

This clonotype was detected only a few times. The CDR3 carries no conserved terminal phenylalanine or tryptophan, so it likely arises from a read error. Because the CDR3's place on the DNA is in doubt, the DNA is left out and the CDR3 is given as listed by TCRdb. The rearrangement joins TRBV3-1 to TRBJ2-3; TRBD1, the D gene given by the table, was not confirmed from the DNA. CDR1 is LGHDT and CDR2 is YNNKEL in the germline V gene (reference sequence). The CDR3 is made up of 13 amino acids, end residues included. CDR3 sequence: CASSQGGRGALEV.

In its sample, this clonotype was seen many times. The chain combines TRBV10-1 with TRBJ2-3, with 7 bases identical to TRBD1. There are 15 residues in the CDR3. The V gene's germline CDR1 is WNHNN and CDR2 SYGVQD (reference sequence). Trimming at V came to 0 bases and at J to 2 bases, leaving 2 bases not matched to a gene. CDR3 nucleotide sequence: TGCGCCAGCAGTGAGTCCCAGGGGGTCACAGATACGCAGTATTTT. Translation gives CASSESQGVTDTQYF.

This chain links TRBV20-1 with TRBJ2-4; 8 bases are a match to TRBD1. V gave up 3 bases and J gave up 1 base; unmatched junction bases: 2. This CDR3 comprises 14 residues. Germline-derived CDR1 and CDR2 are DFQATT and SNEGSKA (reference sequence). DNA for the CDR3: TGCAGTGCTAGGAGACAGGGGGCCAAAAACATTCAGTACTTC. It yields the protein CSARRQGAKNIQYF.

This clonotype has a count of ten or more. This chain uses TRBV5-1 with TRBJ2-5; no definite D call. V lost 0 bases and J 2 bases, leaving 8 bases between the germline ends. This CDR3 spans 14 amino acids. The germline V gene has CDR1 SGHRS and CDR2 YFSETQ. Written as DNA, the CDR3 is TGCGCCAGCAGCTTGGAGGATGGACAAGAGACCCAGTACTTC. Protein sequence: CASSLEDGQETQYF. The variable domain in full, completed from reference TRBV5-1 and TRBJ2-5, reads KAGVTQTPRYLIKTRGQQVTLSCSPISGHRSVSWYQQTPGQGLQFLFEYFSETQRNKGNFPGRFSGRQFSNSRSEMNVSTLELGDSALYLCASSLEDGQETQYFGPGTRLLVL.

This clonotype was recorded at least ten times. The chain is built from TRBV30 and TRBJ1-1, with TRBD1 matching over 9 bases. Germline V gives CDR1 GTSNPN, CDR2 SVGIG (reference sequence). The CDR3 spans 15 residues. Trimming at V came to 3 bases and at J to 6 bases, leaving 11 bases not matched to a gene. DNA of the CDR3: TGTGCCTGGAGCTACAGGGGGCATCACGGGTCTGAAGCTTTCTTT. Protein sequence: CAWSYRGHHGSEAFF.

This clonotype was observed a few times. The chain couples TRBV5-1 to TRBJ2-2; tentatively, D is TRBD1 (5 bases). CDR3 length: 15 residues. The germline V gene encodes CDR1 SGHRS and CDR2 YFSETQ. Between the trimmed V and J ends, which lost 2 bases and 0 bases, there was a span of 8 bases. CDR3 sequence: CASSFRQSNTGELFF. As DNA, the CDR3 is TGCGCCAGCAGCTTCAGACAGTCGAACACCGGGGAGCTGTTTTTT.